Only one count was recorded for the clone carrying this T cell receptor beta chain. These data are taken from a study of blood T cell repertoires in COVID-19. On the study more broadly: There were acute and convalescent COVID-19 samples, and they came from the United States, Italy and Spain. Nucleic acid was either cDNA or gDNA, and it came from T cells, B-cell-depleted T cells, or PBMCs.

The CDR3 has 15 amino acids. Germline-derived CDR1 and CDR2 are KGHSH and LQKENI. V lost 3 bases to trimming and J lost 5 bases; unmatched junction nucleotides: 9. In the original workflow: By means of reference gene primer amplification, nucleated cell counts were estimated. Produced via immunoSEQ multiplex PCR; TCRdb's table is partial and in-frame only. D and trimming come from the DNA, and the V and J calls and clone size come from that table. Of around 160,000 clones in the sample, around four fifths were seen once. The TCR comes from a woman in her forties with active or convalescent COVID-19. The sample taken for sequencing was peripheral blood. V usage is TRBV18 and J usage is TRBJ1-2; the match to TRBD1 covers 7 bases. The CDR3 bases are TGTGCCAGCTCACCGAAACCACAGGGGTTGTATGGCTACACCTTC. Translation gives CASSPKPQGLYGYTF. Together with reference TRBV18 and TRBJ1-2, the CDR3 gives the full variable domain: NAGVMQNPRHLVRRRGQEARLRCSPMKGHSHVYWYRQLPEEGLKFMVYLQKENIIDESGMPKERFSAEFPKEGPSILRIQQVVRGDSAAYFCASSPKPQGLYGYTFGSGTRLTVV.